The 30 T cell receptor beta chains below come from one sample, sequenced in a study of spatial heterogeneity in lung cancer. TCRdb re-called the 5' RACE reads through MiXCR, storing one row per CDR3 protein. The sample lists some 120,000 distinct CDR3 sequences, 10% to 15% occurring once. The sample's time point: blood at routine non-recurrence follow-up after resection. Researchers sequenced whole RNA taken from tumor, nontumor lung or frozen PBMC without sorting. The source material was PBMCs, sampled at follow-up. Source of these receptors: a male donor with early-stage non-small cell lung cancer.

The CDR3 sequence: CSVGRGGTGELFF. The CDR3 DNA is TGCAGCGTTGGCCGCGGGGGCACCGGGGAGCTGTTTTTT. The chain couples TRBV29-1 to TRBJ2-2, with TRBD2 matching 7 bases. CDR1 and CDR2 from the germline V gene are SQVTM and ANQGSEA. The CDR3 contains 13 residues. V was clipped by 4 bases and J by 4 bases; unmatched bases: 3.

V is TRBV18 and J is TRBJ1-5, with D maybe TRBD1 (6 bases). Germline V gene lookup returns CDR1 KGHSH and CDR2 LQKENI. The length of the CDR3 is 16 residues. Trimming pared 2 bases from V and 4 bases from J, leaving 15 bases between. The CDR3 nucleotides read TGTGCCAGCTCACCAACCCAGGGGCGCGGTAATCAGCCCCAGCATTTT. Its translation is CASSPTQGRGNQPQHF.

This clonotype was counted a few times. V is TRBV2 and J is TRBJ1-4; the D gene is possibly TRBD1 (5 bases). Germline V CDR1 and CDR2: SNHLY, FYNNEI. The CDR3 has 16 residues. Trimming took off 4 bases at V and 0 bases at J, with 12 bases between the two ends. The CDR3 nucleotides are TGTGCCAGCAGTGTTCGACAGCCTTCAACTAATGAAAAACTGTTTTTT. This codes for CASSVRQPSTNEKLFF.

This clonotype was seen a few times. This rearrangement joins TRBV3-1 to TRBJ2-1; no reliable D call. V was cut by 3 bases and J by 8 bases, with 11 bases left in between. CDR3 size: 13 residues. The germline V gene encodes CDR1 LGHDT and CDR2 YNNKEL (reference sequence). CDR3 coding DNA: TGTGCCAGCAGCCATAACGTTGGGGATGAGCAGTTCTTC. Residues: CASSHNVGDEQFF.

This clonotype was recorded a few times. This chain connects TRBV6-5 to TRBJ2-5; maybe TRBD2 (6 bases). CDR1 and CDR2 (germline): MNHEY, SVGAGI. This CDR3 has 11 residues. Trimming stripped 4 bases from V and 14 bases from J, with 14 bases between. The CDR3 coding sequence is TGTGCCAGCAGTTCCCCCGGGACTTCTTACTTC. It is translated as CASSSPGTSYF.

This clonotype was counted between two and nine times. The genes are TRBV19 and TRBJ2-2, with D tentatively TRBD2 (6 bases). The germline gives CDR1 LNHDA, CDR2 SQIVND (reference sequence). V lost 3 bases to trimming and J lost 7 bases, with 15 bases between them. The CDR3 covers 15 residues. CDR3 region: CASSIWQGGGGELFF. For the CDR3, the DNA is TGTGCCAGTAGTATCTGGCAGGGAGGTGGCGGGGAGCTGTTTTTT.

This clonotype occurred a few times. V usage is TRBV7-8 and J usage is TRBJ1-1, with D unresolved. The germline V gene encodes CDR1 SGHVS and CDR2 FQNEAQ. V lost 2 bases, J lost 1 base, and 5 bases lay in between. The CDR3 spans 13 residues. The CDR3 region has the DNA TGTGCCAGCAGCTTATTTGCGAACACTGAAGCTTTCTTT. It is translated as CASSLFANTEAFF.

This clonotype was counted a few times. The chain has TRBV29-1 and TRBJ1-3; D uncertain. Germline CDR1 and CDR2: SQVTM and ANQGSEA. Trimming left V 1 base short and J 3 bases short, with 4 bases between. The CDR3 runs 12 residues. CDR3 in amino acids: CSVEGYGNTIYF. CDR3 sequence (DNA): TGCAGCGTTGAAGGCTATGGAAACACCATATATTTT.

This clonotype has only a few counts. The chain employs TRBV27 and TRBJ2-7; 8 bases are shared with TRBD2. The V gene's germline CDR1 is MNHEY and CDR2 SMNVEV (reference sequence). Trimming cost V 3 bases and J 4 bases; bases outside gene matches: 8. The CDR3 runs to 15 residues. CDR3 protein: CASSFRGGLRYEQYF. The CDR3 DNA is TGTGCCAGCAGTTTCCGGGGGGGCCTGAGGTACGAGCAGTACTTC.

The table lists this clonotype with many counts. The chain has TRBV27 and TRBJ1-2; perhaps TRBD1 as D (6 bases). The CDR3 runs to 13 residues. Germline V gene sequence: CDR1 MNHEY, CDR2 SMNVEV (reference sequence). V was cut by 5 bases and J by 0 bases, with 7 bases left in between. CDR3 sequence: CASSQGTNYGYTF. DNA for the CDR3: TGTGCCAGCAGTCAGGGGACTAACTATGGCTACACCTTC.

There are many counts of this clonotype. This chain joins TRBV18 and TRBJ2-2, with D maybe TRBD1 (6 bases). V was shortened by 2 bases and J by 1 base, with 8 bases between the two germline ends. This CDR3 region has 15 residues. The germline gives CDR1 KGHSH, CDR2 LQKENI. CDR3 sequence (DNA): TGTGCCAGCTCACCAGGGGGACAGAACACCGGGGAGCTGTTTTTT. Amino acids: CASSPGGQNTGELFF.

In its sample, this clonotype was seen a few times. J is TRBJ2-7 and V is TRBV15, with D perhaps given as TRBD1 or TRBD2 (5 bases each). V shed 5 bases and J shed 0 bases, with 17 bases lying between them. Germline CDR1 is LNHNV and CDR2 is YYDKDF (reference sequence). This CDR3 contains 16 residues. This chain's CDR3 is CATSLRGSQSSYEQYF. CDR3 DNA sequence: TGTGCCACCAGCCTGAGGGGCAGCCAGAGCTCCTACGAGCAGTACTTC. The full variable domain, completed using reference TRBV15 and TRBJ2-7, is DAMVIQNPRYQVTQFGKPVTLSCSQTLNHNVMYWYQQKSSQAPKLLFHYYDKDFNNEADTPDNFQSRRPNTSFCFLDIRSPGLGDTAMYLCATSLRGSQSSYEQYFGPGTRLTVT.

The V gene is TRBV7-2, the J gene TRBJ2-1, with 7 bases matching TRBD1. Germline loops: CDR1 SGHTA, CDR2 FQGNSA. This CDR3 spans 13 amino acids. Trimming took 7 bases from V and 7 from J; bases not matched to a gene: 7. CDR3 sequence: CASNRGLVNEQFF. CDR3 DNA: TGTGCCAGCAACAGGGGCCTAGTGAATGAGCAGTTCTTC.

This clonotype was seen a handful of times. The rearrangement joins TRBV12-3 or TRBV12-4 to TRBJ1-1; 7 nucleotides line up with TRBD1. The CDR3 loop spans 12 amino acids. Germline trimming cut 1 base from V and 10 bases from J; bases unmatched to any gene: 3. The CDR3 coding sequence is TGTGCCAGCAGTTTAGGAGGGGGCAGAGCTTTCTTT. This encodes CASSLGGGRAFF.

This clonotype came up many times. V is TRBV23-1 and J is TRBJ2-2; D ambiguous. TRBV23-1 is an open reading frame, and its role is uncertain. The V end was cut by 3 bases, the J end by 6 bases, with 11 bases between. The length of the CDR3 is 14 residues. The CDR3 nucleotides are TGCGCCAGCAGTCACGGAGACGGCCCCGGGGAGCTGTTTTTT. Translated, it gives CASSHGDGPGELFF.

The CDR3 spells CASSASGTPGANVLTF. CDR3 DNA: TGTGCCAGCAGCGCGTCAGGGACCCCTGGGGCCAACGTCCTGACTTTC. The chain links TRBV9 to TRBJ2-6; D is tentatively TRBD1 or TRBD2 (5 bases each). The CDR3 contains 16 residues. Germline V gene sequence: CDR1 SGDLS, CDR2 YYNGEE. V was pared by 3 bases and J by 2 bases, with 12 bases between.

The V and J genes are TRBV20-1 and TRBJ2-5; TRBD2 matches at 11 bases. The CDR3 spans 14 residues. Germline V lookup: CDR1 DFQATT, CDR2 SNEGSKA (reference sequence). The V segment lost 3 bases and the J segment 0 bases; nucleotides outside the gene matches: 0. The DNA of the CDR3 is TGCAGTGCTAGGACTAGCGGGAACCAAGAGACCCAGTACTTC. Translating gives CSARTSGNQETQYF.

V gene TRBV27 combines with J gene TRBJ1-1, with 7 bases that match TRBD1. Looked up from germline, CDR1 is MNHEY and CDR2 is SMNVEV (reference sequence). This CDR3 comprises 14 residues. V gave up 2 bases and J gave up 1 base; unmatched junction bases: 1. CDR3: CASSLRDRNTEAFF. The CDR3 nucleotides read TGTGCCAGCAGTTTAAGGGACAGGAACACTGAAGCTTTCTTT.

This clonotype was picked up a small number of times. The rearrangement links TRBV7-8 to TRBJ2-1; TRBD1 agrees at 10 bases. Germline V gene sequence: CDR1 SGHVS, CDR2 FQNEAQ. There are 14 residues in the CDR3. After removal of 7 bases from V and 7 bases from J, the junction contained 7 bases not matched to a gene. The CDR3 is CASKPGQGTNEQFF. The CDR3 bases are TGTGCCAGCAAACCGGGACAGGGGACGAATGAGCAGTTCTTC.

This clonotype occurred many times. The gene calls are TRBV20-1 and TRBJ2-5, with TRBD1 matching 8 bases. Unmatched junction bases numbered 3, after V lost 5 bases and J lost 1 base. The CDR3 consists of 13 residues. Germline values: CDR1 DFQATT, CDR2 SNEGSKA (reference sequence). The CDR3 here is CSAYDRGQETQYF. DNA of the CDR3: TGCAGTGCTTACGACAGGGGCCAAGAGACCCAGTACTTC.

The chain is built from TRBV6-5 and TRBJ2-7; perhaps D is TRBD1 or TRBD2 (5 bases each). The germline V gene has CDR1 MNHEY and CDR2 SVGAGI. Deletions cut 5 bases from V and 7 bases from J, with 15 bases between. This CDR3 contains 13 residues. The CDR3 coding sequence is TGTGCCAGCAGTCGGGGACCCTACGAGGAGCAGTACTTC. Translation gives CASSRGPYEEQYF.

This clonotype showed up many times. This sequence joins TRBV5-1 and TRBJ2-2, with 7 bases aligning to TRBD2. CDR1 and CDR2 (germline): SGHRS, YFSETQ. The CDR3 length is 13 residues. Unmatched junction bases numbered 2, after V lost 2 bases and J lost 7 bases. The DNA of the CDR3 is TGCGCCAGCAGCTTAGGGAGGGTCGGGGAGCTGTTTTTT. Protein sequence: CASSLGRVGELFF. The full variable domain, in which reference TRBV5-1 and TRBJ2-2 provide the parts outside the CDR3, is KAGVTQTPRYLIKTRGQQVTLSCSPISGHRSVSWYQQTPGQGLQFLFEYFSETQRNKGNFPGRFSGRQFSNSRSEMNVSTLELGDSALYLCASSLGRVGELFFGEGSRLTVL.

This clonotype was counted only a few times. The V gene is TRBV5-5, the J gene TRBJ1-5, with unresolved D. Trimming pared 0 bases from V and 5 bases from J, leaving 6 bases between. Germline CDR1 and CDR2: SGHKS and YYEKEE (reference sequence). The CDR3 length is 13 residues. The CDR3 region is CASSLVWDQPQHF. CDR3 DNA sequence: TGTGCCAGCAGCTTGGTGTGGGATCAGCCCCAGCATTTT. Using reference TRBV5-5 and TRBJ1-5 for the parts outside the CDR3, the full variable domain is DAGVTQSPTHLIKTRGQQVTLRCSPISGHKSVSWYQQVLGQGPQFIFQYYEKEERGRGNFPDRFSARQFPNYSSELNVNALLLGDSALYLCASSLVWDQPQHFGDGTRLSIL.

CDR3 nucleotides: TGTGCCAGCAGTTACACAGTCTCCTACGAGCAGTACTTC. It specifies CASSYTVSYEQYF. This chain links TRBV6-6 with TRBJ2-7; D unclear. The V gene lost 2 bases and the J gene lost 0 bases, with 5 bases spanning the gap. This CDR3 is 13 amino acids long. Looked up from germline, CDR1 is MNHNY and CDR2 is SVGAGI (reference sequence).

This chain connects TRBV7-8 to TRBJ1-1; D gene ambiguous. With 5 bases removed from V and 1 base from J, the gap between germline ends came to 14 bases. Germline CDR1 reads SGHVS; CDR2 reads FQNEAQ. The CDR3 contains 15 residues. CDR3: CASSLEAVWNTEAFF. The CDR3 DNA is TGTGCCAGCAGCCTAGAAGCAGTTTGGAACACTGAAGCTTTCTTT. Combining the CDR3 with reference TRBV7-8 and TRBJ1-1 gives the whole variable domain GAGVSQSPRYKVAKRGQDVALRCDPISGHVSLFWYQQALGQGPEFLTYFQNEAQLDKSGLPSDRFFAERPEGSVSTLKIQRTQQEDSAVYLCASSLEAVWNTEAFFGQGTRLTVV.

The chain employs TRBV6-1 and TRBJ1-1, with D possibly being TRBD1 (5 bases). This CDR3 is built from 17 residues. CDR1 is MNHNS, CDR2 SASEGT, per germline. V was cut by 6 bases and J by 0 bases, with 20 bases left in between. The CDR3 nucleotides read TGTGCCAGCAGGGACACATCGGGAGAATCCATGAACACTGAAGCTTTCTTT. It yields the protein CASRDTSGESMNTEAFF.

This clonotype has a handful of counts. The chain couples TRBV5-1 to TRBJ2-1; D call uncertain. V lost 0 bases and J 5 bases, leaving 15 bases between the germline ends. Germline V CDR1 and CDR2: SGHRS, YFSETQ. The length of the CDR3 is 16 residues. CDR3: CASSLAGRNPNNEQFF. The CDR3 nucleotides read TGCGCCAGCAGCTTGGCCGGACGGAATCCGAACAATGAGCAGTTCTTC.

V is TRBV5-1 and J is TRBJ2-7; 9 bases are shared with TRBD1. The CDR3 length is 14 residues. Germline CDR1 reads SGHRS; CDR2 reads YFSETQ. Unmatched junction bases numbered 4, after V lost 4 bases and J lost 2 bases. The CDR3, as DNA: TGCGCCAGCAGCAAGGGACAGGGCGCCTACGAGCAGTACTTC. Translating it yields CASSKGQGAYEQYF. The variable domain in full, with the rest retrieved from reference TRBV5-1 and TRBJ2-7, is KAGVTQTPRYLIKTRGQQVTLSCSPISGHRSVSWYQQTPGQGLQFLFEYFSETQRNKGNFPGRFSGRQFSNSRSEMNVSTLELGDSALYLCASSKGQGAYEQYFGPGTRLTVT.

This clonotype was detected only a few times. The chain is built from TRBV3-1 and TRBJ2-1; no clear D gene. This CDR3 comprises 11 residues. Trimming took off 8 bases at V and 7 bases at J, with 9 bases between the two ends. The germline V gene has CDR1 LGHDT and CDR2 YNNKEL (reference sequence). The CDR3 DNA follows: TGTGCCAGCGCCACGGCAAATGAGCAGTTCTTC. This translates into CASATANEQFF.

This clonotype has just a few counts. The chain's CDR3 is CASRPVFGANYGYTF. CDR3 coding DNA: TGCGCCAGCAGGCCCGTCTTCGGAGCTAACTATGGCTACACCTTC. This chain connects TRBV4-1 to TRBJ1-2; D is uncertain. Trimming stripped 6 bases from V and 0 bases from J, with 14 bases between. From germline, CDR1 is MGHRA and CDR2 YSYEKL. This CDR3 is 15 amino acids long.